A single T cell receptor beta chain is shown here with its context. The data belong to a study of blood T cell repertoires in COVID-19. Study-wide background: The United States, Italy and Spain supplied acute and convalescent COVID-19 samples. PBMCs, B-cell-depleted T cells, or T cells were the source of the cDNA or gDNA that made up the material.

In the authors' methods: Nucleated cell counts were estimated from reference gene primer amplification. Repertoires were generated with immunoSEQ multiplex PCR, while TCRdb's copy carries only in-frame clones and drops some. V, J and clone size are those of that table, while D and trimming were read from the DNA. The table shows hundreds of thousands of clones, with just over 85% occurring only once. This CDR3 contains 14 residues. Germline trimming cut 3 bases from V and 6 bases from J; bases unmatched to any gene: 4. Germline V gives CDR1 LNHDA, CDR2 SQIVND (reference sequence). This TCR was sampled from a woman aged 25 to 39 with active or convalescent COVID-19. The J gene is TRBJ2-2, the V gene TRBV19; TRBD1 agrees at 7 bases. The sequencing sample was made of peripheral blood. The chain's CDR3 is CASSMTGISGELFF. CDR3 nucleotides: TGTGCCAGTAGTATGACAGGGATCTCCGGGGAGCTGTTTTTT.